This entry lists 8 T cell receptor beta chains sequenced from one sample in a study of T cell responses to AZD1222 COVID-19 vaccine. Measured with immunoSEQ multiplex PCR; TCRdb has only the in-frame clones, and not every one. The sample has about 120,000 clones, approximately 85% seen once; the top ten hold approximately 4%. The material was peripheral blood, obtained on day 0 of MenACWY control vaccination. The receptor set was obtained from an adult in good health.

The V and J genes are TRBV3-1 (or the pseudogene TRBV3-2) and TRBJ2-7, with D possibly matching TRBD1 (6 bases). The ends were cut back, 1 base at V and 2 bases at J, with 15 bases in the middle. Germline CDR1 LGHDT, CDR2 YNNKEL (reference sequence). CDR3 size: 16 residues. The CDR3 reads CASSQGALGQAYEQYF. CDR3 bases: TGTGCCAGCAGCCAAGGGGCTTTGGGACAAGCCTACGAGCAGTACTTC.

The chain links TRBV28 to TRBJ1-4, with TRBD1 matching over 8 bases. The CDR3 loop spans 16 amino acids. Germline trimming cut 4 bases from V and 9 bases from J; bases unmatched to any gene: 13. The germline gives CDR1 MDHEN, CDR2 SYDVKM. CDR3 in DNA: TGTGCCAGCAGTTCCATGACCGGACAGGGTGGGAAAAAACTGTTTTTT. Translated: CASSSMTGQGGKKLFF.

J is TRBJ1-1 and V is TRBV18, with D perhaps TRBD1 (5 bases). V was shortened by 5 bases and J by 3 bases, with 13 bases between the two germline ends. The CDR3 contains 14 residues. Germline CDR1 and CDR2: KGHSH and LQKENI. CDR3 loop: CASSASGGDTEAFF. CDR3 sequence (DNA): TGTGCCAGCTCAGCTTCAGGAGGGGACACTGAAGCTTTCTTT. Full variable domain (rest looked up from reference TRBV18 and TRBJ1-1): NAGVMQNPRHLVRRRGQEARLRCSPMKGHSHVYWYRQLPEEGLKFMVYLQKENIIDESGMPKERFSAEFPKEGPSILRIQQVVRGDSAAYFCASSASGGDTEAFFGQGTRLTVV.

The V and J genes are TRBV12-5 and TRBJ2-5; D perhaps matches TRBD1 (6 bases). The germline V and J ends were trimmed by 3 bases and 2 bases, with 13 bases remaining between them. The CDR3 runs to 15 residues. The germline CDR1 and CDR2 sequences are LGHNT and FRNRAP. In DNA form, the CDR3 reads TGTGCTAGTGGTTTAGGAGAGACAGGACAAGAGACCCAGTACTTC. Its protein product is CASGLGETGQETQYF.

The rearrangement uses TRBV7-9 and TRBJ2-5; 7 nucleotides agree with TRBD1. Germline V gene data show CDR1 as SEHNR and CDR2 as FQNEAQ (reference sequence). The CDR3 is 16 amino acids. V was pared by 2 bases and J by 4 bases, with 10 bases of the junction left unmatched. CDR3 residues: CASSLRGQSPGETQYF. The CDR3 DNA reads as TGTGCCAGCAGCTTAAGGGGACAGAGCCCCGGAGAGACCCAGTACTTC.

DNA for the CDR3: TGTGCCAGCAGCTTAGGCCGGGCCGTCGTTTACGAGCAGTACTTC. Protein product: CASSLGRAVVYEQYF. This chain joins TRBV7-2 and TRBJ2-7, with D unresolved. The V and J ends lost 1 base and 4 bases respectively, with 14 bases between them. The CDR3 totals 15 residues. Germline V gives CDR1 SGHTA, CDR2 FQGNSA.

This sequence joins TRBV4-2 and TRBJ2-2, with 10 nucleotides matching TRBD2. The V gene end was trimmed by 5 bases and the J gene end by 4 bases; junction bases not matched to a gene: 4. This CDR3 region has 15 residues. Germline V gene sequence: CDR1 LGHNA, CDR2 YNFKEQ. This CDR3 is CASSVKRGGTGELFF. The CDR3 coding sequence is TGTGCCAGCAGCGTAAAGCGGGGGGGCACCGGGGAGCTGTTTTTT.

The CDR3 bases are TGCCCCCGCAGGCCAGGGGGGGCCCTGGGGGAGCAGTACTTC. This codes for CPRRPGGALGEQYF. The rearrangement joins TRBV5-1 to TRBJ2-7; perhaps D is TRBD1 or TRBD2 (7 bases each). CDR1 and CDR2 from the germline V gene are SGHRS and YFSETQ. This CDR3 has 14 amino acids. Variable domain in full (rest from reference TRBV5-1 and TRBJ2-7): KAGVTQTPRYLIKTRGQQVTLSCSPISGHRSVSWYQQTPGQGLQFLFEYFSETQRNKGNFPGRFSGRQFSNSRSEMNVSTLELGDSALYLCPRRPGGALGEQYFGPGTRLTVT.